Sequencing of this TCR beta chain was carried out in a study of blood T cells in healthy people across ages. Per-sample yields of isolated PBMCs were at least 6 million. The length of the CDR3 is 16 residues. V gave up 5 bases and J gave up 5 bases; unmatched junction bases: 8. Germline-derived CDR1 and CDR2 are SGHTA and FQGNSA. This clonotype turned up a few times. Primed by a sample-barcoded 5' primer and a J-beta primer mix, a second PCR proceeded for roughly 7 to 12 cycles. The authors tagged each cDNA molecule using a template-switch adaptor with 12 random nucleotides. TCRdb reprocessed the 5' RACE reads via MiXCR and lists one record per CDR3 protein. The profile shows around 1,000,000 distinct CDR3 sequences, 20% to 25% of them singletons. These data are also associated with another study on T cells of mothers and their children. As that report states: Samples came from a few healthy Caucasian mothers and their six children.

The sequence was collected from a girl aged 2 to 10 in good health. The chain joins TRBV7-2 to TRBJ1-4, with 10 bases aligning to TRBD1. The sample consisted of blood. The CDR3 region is CASSAREGQGNEKLFF. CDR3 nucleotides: TGTGCCAGCAGCGCCCGAGAGGGACAGGGGAATGAAAAACTGTTTTTT.